This record concerns one TCR beta chain sequence. TCRdb's table, derived via immunoSEQ multiplex PCR, lists solely in-frame clones and lacks some. The table has 44,000 or so clones, roughly 78% seen once. Germline V gene lookup returns CDR1 SGDLS and CDR2 YYNGEE. The CDR3 has 16 residues. V lost 4 bases, J lost 7 bases, and 10 bases stayed unmatched. These data are taken from a study of PD-L1 blockade in urothelial cancer. In the study overall: Dosed intravenously at 1,200 mg every 3 weeks, atezolizumab was initiated by patients around 2014. Enrolled patients had been treated previously with 0 to 3 chemotherapy regimens. There were a median of around 140,000 T cells in blood samples.

Patients presented with locally advanced or metastatic urothelial carcinoma. The sequenced sample was PBMCs, obtained around atezolizumab (anti-PD-L1) treatment. V and J are TRBV9 and TRBJ2-3; 12 bases line up with TRBD2. This receptor was taken from a man aged 65 to 79 with urothelial cancer. As DNA, the CDR3 is TGTGCCAGCAGCACCGCCGGGACTAGCGGGCTAAATACGCAGTATTTT. Protein: CASSTAGTSGLNTQYF.